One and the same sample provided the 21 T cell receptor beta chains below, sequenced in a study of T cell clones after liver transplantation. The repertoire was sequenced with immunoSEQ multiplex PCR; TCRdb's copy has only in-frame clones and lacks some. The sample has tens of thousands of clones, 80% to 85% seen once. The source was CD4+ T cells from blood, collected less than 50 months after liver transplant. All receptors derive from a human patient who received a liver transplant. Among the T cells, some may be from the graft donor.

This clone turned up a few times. The DNA for the CDR3 is TGTGCCAGTTCTCGTACAGGGGCAGAGCAGTACTTC. Its translation: CASSRTGAEQYF. The chain carries TRBV6-1 and TRBJ2-7; 7 bases agree with TRBD1. Germline V gene sequence: CDR1 MNHNS, CDR2 SASEGT. The junction had 9 bases not matched to a gene; V was cut back by 9 bases and J by 7 bases. The CDR3 consists of 12 residues.

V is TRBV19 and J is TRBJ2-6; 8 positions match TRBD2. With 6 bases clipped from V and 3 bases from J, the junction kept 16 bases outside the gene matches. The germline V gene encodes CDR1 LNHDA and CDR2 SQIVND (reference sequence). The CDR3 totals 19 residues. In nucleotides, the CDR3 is TGTGCCAGTAGACCCACCCCCCACGGGGGGGAATTTGGGGCCAACGTCCTGACTTTC. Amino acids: CASRPTPHGGEFGANVLTF.

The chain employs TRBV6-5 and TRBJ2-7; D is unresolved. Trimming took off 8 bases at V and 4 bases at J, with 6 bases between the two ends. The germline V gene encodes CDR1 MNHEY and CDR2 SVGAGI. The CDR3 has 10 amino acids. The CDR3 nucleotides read TGTGCCAGCTGGGTTTACGAGCAGTACTTC. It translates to CASWVYEQYF.

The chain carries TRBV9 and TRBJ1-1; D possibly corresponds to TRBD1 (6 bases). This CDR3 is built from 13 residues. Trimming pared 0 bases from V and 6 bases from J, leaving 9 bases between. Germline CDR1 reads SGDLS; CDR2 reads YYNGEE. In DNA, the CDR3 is TGTGCCAGCAGCGTAGTCGAGGGGGCTGAAGCTTTCTTT. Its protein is CASSVVEGAEAFF.

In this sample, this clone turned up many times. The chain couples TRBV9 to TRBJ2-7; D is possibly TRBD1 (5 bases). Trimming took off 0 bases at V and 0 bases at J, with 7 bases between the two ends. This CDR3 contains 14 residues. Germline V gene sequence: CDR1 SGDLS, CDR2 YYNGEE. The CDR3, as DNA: TGTGCCAGCAGCGTAGCGGACATCTCCTACGAGCAGTACTTC. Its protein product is CASSVADISYEQYF.

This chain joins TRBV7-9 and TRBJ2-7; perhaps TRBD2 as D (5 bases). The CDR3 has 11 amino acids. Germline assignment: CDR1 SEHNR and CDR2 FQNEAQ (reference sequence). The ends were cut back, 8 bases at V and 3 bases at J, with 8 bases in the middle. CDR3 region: CASAGDYEQYF. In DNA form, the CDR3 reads TGTGCCAGCGCCGGGGACTACGAGCAGTACTTC. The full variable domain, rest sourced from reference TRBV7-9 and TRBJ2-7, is DTGVSQNPRHKITKRGQNVTFRCDPISEHNRLYWYRQTLGQGPEFLTYFQNEAQLEKSRLLSDRFSAERPKGSFSTLEIQRTEQGDSAMYLCASAGDYEQYFGPGTRLTVT.

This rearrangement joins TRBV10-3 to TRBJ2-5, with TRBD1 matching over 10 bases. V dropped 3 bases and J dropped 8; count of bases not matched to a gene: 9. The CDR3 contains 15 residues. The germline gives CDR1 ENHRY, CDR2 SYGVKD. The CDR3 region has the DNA TGTGCCATCAGTGATATTGACAGGGGGCGCCTTACCCAGTACTTC. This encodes CAISDIDRGRLTQYF.

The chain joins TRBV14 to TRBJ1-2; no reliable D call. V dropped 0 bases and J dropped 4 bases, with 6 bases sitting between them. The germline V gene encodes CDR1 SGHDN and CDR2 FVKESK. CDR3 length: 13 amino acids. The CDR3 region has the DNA TGTGCCAGCAGCCAAGAAGAGACCTATGGCTACACCTTC. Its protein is CASSQEETYGYTF. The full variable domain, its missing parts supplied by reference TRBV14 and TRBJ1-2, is EAGVTQFPSHSVIEKGQTVTLRCDPISGHDNLYWYRRVMGKEIKFLLHFVKESKQDESGMPNNRFLAERTGGTYSTLKVQPAELEDSGVYFCASSQEETYGYTFGSGTRLTVV.

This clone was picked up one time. CDR3 amino acids: CASSQASGAGSAGNTIYF. The CDR3 bases are TGCGCCAGCAGCCAGGCCTCCGGGGCGGGATCAGCCGGAAACACCATATATTTT. The chain carries TRBV4-3 and TRBJ1-3; D possibly corresponds to TRBD1 (5 bases). Germline CDR1 LGHNA, CDR2 YSLEER. CDR3 length: 18 residues. The V end lost 3 bases, the J end lost 4 bases, and 22 bases lay between the germline ends.

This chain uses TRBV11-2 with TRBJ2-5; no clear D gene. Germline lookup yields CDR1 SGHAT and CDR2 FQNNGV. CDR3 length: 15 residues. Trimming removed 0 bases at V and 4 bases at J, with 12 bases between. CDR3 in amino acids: CASSLDIRLLETQYF. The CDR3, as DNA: TGTGCCAGCAGCTTAGATATTCGGCTATTAGAGACCCAGTACTTC. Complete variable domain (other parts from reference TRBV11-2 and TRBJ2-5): EAGVAQSPRYKIIEKRQSVAFWCNPISGHATLYWYQQILGQGPKLLIQFQNNGVVDDSQLPKDRFSAERLKGVDSTLKIQPAKLEDSAVYLCASSLDIRLLETQYFGPGTRLLVL.

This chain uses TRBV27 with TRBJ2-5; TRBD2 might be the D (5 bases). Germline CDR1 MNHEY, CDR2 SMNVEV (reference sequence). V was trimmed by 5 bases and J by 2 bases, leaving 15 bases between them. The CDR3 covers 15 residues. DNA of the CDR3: TGTGCCAGCAGTCGGCTAGCTGGAGCTCAAGAGACCCAGTACTTC. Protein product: CASSRLAGAQETQYF.

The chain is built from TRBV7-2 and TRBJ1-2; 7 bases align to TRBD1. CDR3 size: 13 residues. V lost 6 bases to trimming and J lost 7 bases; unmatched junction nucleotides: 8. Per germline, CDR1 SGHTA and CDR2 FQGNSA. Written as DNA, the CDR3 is TGTGCCAGCAGACCGACAGGGCCGGCTGGCTACACCTTC. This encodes CASRPTGPAGYTF.

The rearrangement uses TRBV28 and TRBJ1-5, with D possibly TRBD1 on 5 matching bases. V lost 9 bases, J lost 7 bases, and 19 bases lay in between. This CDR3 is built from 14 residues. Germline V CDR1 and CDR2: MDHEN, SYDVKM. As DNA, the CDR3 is TGTGCCAGTTCAGGTCTTGTTCAGGGACAGCCCCAGCATTTT. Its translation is CASSGLVQGQPQHF.

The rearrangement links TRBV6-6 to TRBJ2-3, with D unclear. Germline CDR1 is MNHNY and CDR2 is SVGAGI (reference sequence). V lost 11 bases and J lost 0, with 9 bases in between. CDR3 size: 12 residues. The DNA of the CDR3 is TGTGCCGTAACAGATAGCACAGATACGCAGTATTTT. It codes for CAVTDSTDTQYF.

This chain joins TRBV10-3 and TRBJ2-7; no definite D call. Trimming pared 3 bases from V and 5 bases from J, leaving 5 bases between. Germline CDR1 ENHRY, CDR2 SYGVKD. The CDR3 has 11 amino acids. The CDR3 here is CAISDRDEQYF. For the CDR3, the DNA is TGTGCCATCAGTGATAGGGACGAGCAGTACTTC.

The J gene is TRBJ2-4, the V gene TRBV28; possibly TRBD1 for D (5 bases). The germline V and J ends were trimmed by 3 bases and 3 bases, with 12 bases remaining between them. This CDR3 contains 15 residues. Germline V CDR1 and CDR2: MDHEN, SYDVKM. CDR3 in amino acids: CASSFRGLGKNIQYF. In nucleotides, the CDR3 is TGTGCCAGCAGTTTTAGGGGTCTCGGCAAAAACATTCAGTACTTC.

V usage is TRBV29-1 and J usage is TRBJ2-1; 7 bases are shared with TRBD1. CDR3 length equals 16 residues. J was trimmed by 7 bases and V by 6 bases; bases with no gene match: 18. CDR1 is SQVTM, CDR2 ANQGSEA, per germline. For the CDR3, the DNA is TGCAGCGTGACAGGGCTACCCTTCTTGAAATATAATGAGCAGTTCTTC. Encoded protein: CSVTGLPFLKYNEQFF.

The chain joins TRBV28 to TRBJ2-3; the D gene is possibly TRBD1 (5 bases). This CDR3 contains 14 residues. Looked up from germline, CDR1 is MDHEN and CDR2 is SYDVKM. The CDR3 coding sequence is TGTTCCTGGGGCACCTTCTCTCCCCCAGATACGCAGTATTTT. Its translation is CSWGTFSPPDTQYF.

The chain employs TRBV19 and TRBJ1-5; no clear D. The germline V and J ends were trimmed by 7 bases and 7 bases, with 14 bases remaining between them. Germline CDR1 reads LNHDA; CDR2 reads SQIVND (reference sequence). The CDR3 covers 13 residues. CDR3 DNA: TGTGCCAGTACCACCTTGGGTGACCAGCCCCAGCATTTT. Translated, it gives CASTTLGDQPQHF.

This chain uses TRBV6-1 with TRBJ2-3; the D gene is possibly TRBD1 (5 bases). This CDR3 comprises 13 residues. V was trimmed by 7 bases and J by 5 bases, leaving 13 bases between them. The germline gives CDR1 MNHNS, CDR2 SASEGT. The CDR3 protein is CASIVRERDTQYF. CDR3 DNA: TGTGCCAGCATCGTCAGGGAAAGAGATACGCAGTATTTT.

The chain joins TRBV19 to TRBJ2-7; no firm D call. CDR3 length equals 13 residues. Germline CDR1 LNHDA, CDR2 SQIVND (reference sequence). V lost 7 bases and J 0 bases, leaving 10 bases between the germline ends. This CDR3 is CASKDGSSYEQYF. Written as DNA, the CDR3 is TGTGCCAGTAAGGACGGAAGCTCCTACGAGCAGTACTTC.